Each of the 25 T cell receptor beta chains below was sequenced from the same sample in a study of cytomegalovirus exposure and HLA in healthy donors. The protocol was immunoSEQ multiplex PCR, while the TCRdb copy is restricted to in-frame clones and leaves out a portion. The table has under 300,000 clones, about 90% seen once. Sequencing was done on a sample of PBMCs. Receptors were obtained from a woman aged 25 to 39 in good health and CMV-seropositive.

The chain employs TRBV19 and TRBJ2-7; 7 nucleotides agree with TRBD1. The CDR3 length is 15 residues. The junction had 10 bases not matched to a gene; V was cut back by 5 bases and J by 3 bases. Per germline, CDR1 LNHDA and CDR2 SQIVND (reference sequence). The CDR3 here is CASSQSRGLGYEQYF. CDR3 coding DNA: TGTGCCAGTAGTCAGTCTAGGGGGCTAGGCTACGAGCAGTACTTC.

The chain recombines TRBV5-1 with TRBJ1-1; D not certain. The CDR3 is 16 residues long. In germline, CDR1 is SGHRS, CDR2 YFSETQ. V lost 0 bases and J 1 base, leaving 13 bases between the germline ends. The CDR3: CASSLAMTQTNTEAFF. CDR3 coding DNA: TGCGCCAGCAGCTTGGCCATGACACAGACGAACACTGAAGCTTTCTTT.

The chain couples TRBV27 to TRBJ2-7; 7 nucleotides align to TRBD1. CDR3 length: 16 residues. The germline V gene encodes CDR1 MNHEY and CDR2 SMNVEV (reference sequence). V was pared by 6 bases and J by 3 bases, with 14 bases of the junction left unmatched. The CDR3 is CASSPKGATLFYEQYF. The CDR3 region has the DNA TGTGCCAGCAGCCCAAAGGGGGCCACCCTCTTCTACGAGCAGTACTTC.

CDR3 bases: TGCAGCGGTAGACAGGGGGCCGGGGAGCTGTTTTTT. Protein: CSGRQGAGELFF. The chain has TRBV29-1 and TRBJ2-2; 9 nucleotides match TRBD1. The germline V gene has CDR1 SQVTM and CDR2 ANQGSEA. This CDR3 contains 12 residues. V lost 7 bases, J lost 6 bases, and 3 bases stayed unmatched.

The rearrangement uses TRBV27 and TRBJ1-2; D not resolved. The V and J ends lost 5 bases and 2 bases respectively, with 9 bases between them. Germline values: CDR1 MNHEY, CDR2 SMNVEV (reference sequence). This CDR3 is built from 13 residues. In DNA form, the CDR3 reads TGTGCCAGCAGTCTTACGGGGAACTATGGCTACACCTTC. Its protein product is CASSLTGNYGYTF.

The CDR3 region is CASNTANYGYTF. The CDR3 DNA sequence: TGTGCCAGCAATACAGCCAACTATGGCTACACCTTC. The chain is built from TRBV2 and TRBJ1-2; D not certain. Trimming cost V 7 bases and J 2 bases, with 8 bases left between them. This CDR3 has 12 amino acids. CDR1 is SNHLY and CDR2 is FYNNEI in the germline V gene. Full variable domain (remainder filled in from reference TRBV2 and TRBJ1-2): EPEVTQTPSHQVTQMGQEVILRCVPISNHLYFYWYRQILGQKVEFLVSFYNNEISEKSEIFDDQFSVERPDGSNFTLKIRSTKLEDSAMYFCASNTANYGYTFGSGTRLTVV.

V and J are TRBV5-1 and TRBJ1-2; TRBD1 might be the D (6 bases). V gave up 0 bases and J gave up 2 bases, with 14 bases separating them. The CDR3 contains 16 residues. From germline, CDR1 is SGHRS and CDR2 YFSETQ. CDR3 bases: TGCGCCAGCAGCTTGGTTTCAGGGGACGGAAACTATGGCTACACCTTC. It encodes CASSLVSGDGNYGYTF.

This clone was picked up one time. The chain is built from TRBV28 and TRBJ1-5; TRBD1 matches 9 bases. CDR1 and CDR2 from the germline V gene are MDHEN and SYDVKM. This CDR3 has 13 amino acids. V dropped 2 bases and J dropped 11; count of bases not matched to a gene: 4. CDR3 coding DNA: TGTGCCAGCAGTTTAGGGACAGGGCTGTCCCAGCATTTT. Protein product: CASSLGTGLSQHF.

The chain has TRBV19 and TRBJ1-5, with D uncertain. Germline V gene data show CDR1 as LNHDA and CDR2 as SQIVND (reference sequence). The CDR3 consists of 15 residues. The ends were cut back, 4 bases at V and 6 bases at J, with 16 bases in the middle. The CDR3 reads CASSSVTRSGQPQHF. The CDR3 nucleotides read TGTGCCAGTAGTAGCGTAACCCGTTCAGGTCAGCCCCAGCATTTT.

J is TRBJ2-1 and V is TRBV9, with 8 bases matching TRBD1. The CDR3 loop spans 16 amino acids. Germline V gene sequence: CDR1 SGDLS, CDR2 YYNGEE. V trimming: 3 bases; J trimming: 5 bases; junction bases outside the gene matches: 10. In DNA form, the CDR3 reads TGTGCCAGCAGCGCAGCTCAGGACAGGGCCCACAATGAGCAGTTCTTC. Residues: CASSAAQDRAHNEQFF.

The chain links TRBV9 to TRBJ1-1; 11 positions match TRBD1. The CDR3 length is 15 residues. With V trimmed by 3 bases and J by 5 bases, 6 bases remained unmatched. CDR1 is SGDLS, CDR2 YYNGEE, per germline. The CDR3 spells CASSGGQGAPTEAFF. In DNA, the CDR3 is TGTGCCAGCAGCGGTGGACAGGGGGCGCCGACTGAAGCTTTCTTT.

The V gene is TRBV4-1, the J gene TRBJ1-5; TRBD1 aligns across 11 bases. CDR1 is MGHRA and CDR2 is YSYEKL in the germline V gene. CDR3 size: 16 residues. J gave up 7 bases and V 3 bases, and 8 bases lay outside the gene matches. CDR3 sequence reads: CASSHLGQGAKQPQHF. CDR3 in DNA: TGCGCCAGCAGCCACCTTGGACAGGGGGCGAAACAGCCCCAGCATTTT.

Ten or more counts support this clone. This chain joins TRBV11-2 and TRBJ2-1; D perhaps matches TRBD1 (6 bases). The V end lost 0 bases, the J end lost 15 bases, and 15 bases lay between the germline ends. This CDR3 is 13 amino acids long. Germline CDR1 SGHAT, CDR2 FQNNGV. The CDR3 bases are TGTGCCAGCAGCTTAGACCAGGGGTTTAGACCGTTCTTC. Its protein is CASSLDQGFRPFF.

This rearrangement joins TRBV10-3 to TRBJ1-1; TRBD1 agrees at 8 bases. In germline, CDR1 is ENHRY, CDR2 SYGVKD. The ends lost 2 bases at V and 4 bases at J; junction bases unmatched: 9. This CDR3 is built from 16 residues. The CDR3 here is CAISETKTGVVTEAFF. CDR3 in DNA: TGTGCCATCAGTGAGACCAAGACAGGGGTCGTCACTGAAGCTTTCTTT.

CDR3 nucleotide sequence: TGTGCCAGTATGGACAGGCATCAGCCCCAGCATTTT. Residues: CASMDRHQPQHF. The chain carries TRBV19 and TRBJ1-5; 7 nucleotides agree with TRBD1. This CDR3 comprises 12 residues. Germline V gene data show CDR1 as LNHDA and CDR2 as SQIVND (reference sequence). J lost 5 bases, V lost 7 bases, and 2 bases had no gene match.

This chain joins TRBV13 and TRBJ1-2, with a tentative D call TRBD1 (6 bases). Germline assignment: CDR1 PRHDT and CDR2 FYEKMQ (reference sequence). Trimming took 5 bases from V and 4 from J, leaving 14 bases between them. This CDR3 has 14 amino acids. The CDR3 reads CASSPRGEGYGYTF. In DNA form, the CDR3 reads TGTGCCAGCAGCCCCAGGGGTGAGGGCTATGGCTACACCTTC.

This chain connects TRBV4-1 to TRBJ2-3; possibly TRBD2 for D (5 bases). CDR3 length: 16 amino acids. Germline V lookup: CDR1 MGHRA, CDR2 YSYEKL. Trimming cost V 1 base and J 5 bases, with 16 bases left between them. CDR3 region: CASSQAGIQFEDTQYF. Here the CDR3 DNA reads TGCGCCAGCAGCCAAGCCGGGATACAATTTGAAGATACGCAGTATTTT.

The chain is built from TRBV4-1 and TRBJ2-1; the match to TRBD2 covers 7 bases. Trimming cost V 4 bases and J 9 bases; bases outside gene matches: 6. The CDR3 extends over 13 amino acids. Per germline, CDR1 MGHRA and CDR2 YSYEKL. CDR3 in amino acids: CASSLRGGREQFF. In DNA form, the CDR3 reads TGCGCCAGCAGCCTGCGGGGAGGGCGTGAGCAGTTCTTC.

This chain links TRBV6-4 with TRBJ2-6; 7 bases match TRBD1. Per the germline V gene, CDR1 is MRHNA and CDR2 is SNTAGT. The trim removed 8 bases at V and 0 bases at J, leaving 13 bases unmatched. This CDR3 spans 18 amino acids. The CDR3 DNA is TGTGCCAGCGGCCGCACCGGGACAGCTTACTCTGGGGCCAACGTCCTGACTTTC. Translating it yields CASGRTGTAYSGANVLTF.

This chain links TRBV6-5 with TRBJ1-2; no clear D gene. This CDR3 is 13 amino acids long. V gave up 6 bases and J gave up 6 bases, with 14 bases separating them. The germline CDR1 and CDR2 sequences are MNHEY and SVGAGI. The CDR3 nucleotides are TGTGCCAGCAGCTCCACACAGAGACATGGCTACACCTTC. It codes for CASSSTQRHGYTF.

This clone has more than one count but fewer than ten. V and J are TRBV30 and TRBJ1-2, with a tentative D call TRBD1 (5 bases). The CDR3 has 11 amino acids. Trimming removed 1 base at V and 5 bases at J, with 5 bases between. Germline CDR1 and CDR2: GTSNPN and SVGIG (reference sequence). The CDR3 loop reads CAWSAGYGYTF. The CDR3 DNA follows: TGTGCCTGGAGTGCAGGGTATGGCTACACCTTC.

This clone was found once. This rearrangement joins TRBV7-2 to TRBJ2-7; D is unresolved. V was shortened by 5 bases and J by 0 bases, with 14 bases between the two germline ends. The CDR3 consists of 15 residues. CDR1 and CDR2 from the germline V gene are SGHTA and FQGNSA. For the CDR3, the DNA is TGTGCCAGCAGCCTTCTAGACTTAGGCTCCTACGAGCAGTACTTC. Its translation: CASSLLDLGSYEQYF.

The V and J genes are TRBV5-5 and TRBJ2-7, with D hard to call. V was clipped by 0 bases and J by 6 bases, with 10 bases between them. CDR3 length equals 13 residues. Germline V CDR1 and CDR2: SGHKS, YYEKEE (reference sequence). The CDR3 DNA sequence: TGTGCCAGCAGCTTGGACAGTAGTGTCGAGCAGTACTTC. Its translation: CASSLDSSVEQYF. Filled out from reference TRBV5-5 and TRBJ2-7, the complete variable domain reads DAGVTQSPTHLIKTRGQQVTLRCSPISGHKSVSWYQQVLGQGPQFIFQYYEKEERGRGNFPDRFSARQFPNYSSELNVNALLLGDSALYLCASSLDSSVEQYFGPGTRLTVT.

A single count supports this clone. This rearrangement joins TRBV4-1 to TRBJ2-2; the match to TRBD1 covers 11 bases. There are 16 residues in the CDR3. CDR1 and CDR2 (germline): MGHRA, YSYEKL. The junction had 4 bases not matched to a gene; V was cut back by 1 base and J by 6 bases. CDR3 in DNA: TGCGCCAGCAGCCAAGGGGGACAGGGGGTTTCCGGGGAGCTGTTTTTT. Its protein is CASSQGGQGVSGELFF.

V and J are TRBV2 and TRBJ1-1; a weak D match, TRBD1 (6 bases). Trimming cost V 4 bases and J 6 bases, with 9 bases left between them. The CDR3 loop spans 12 amino acids. Germline V CDR1 and CDR2: SNHLY, FYNNEI. CDR3 in DNA: TGTGCCAGCAGTGCAGGGGAACCTGAAGCTTTCTTT. This gives the protein CASSAGEPEAFF.